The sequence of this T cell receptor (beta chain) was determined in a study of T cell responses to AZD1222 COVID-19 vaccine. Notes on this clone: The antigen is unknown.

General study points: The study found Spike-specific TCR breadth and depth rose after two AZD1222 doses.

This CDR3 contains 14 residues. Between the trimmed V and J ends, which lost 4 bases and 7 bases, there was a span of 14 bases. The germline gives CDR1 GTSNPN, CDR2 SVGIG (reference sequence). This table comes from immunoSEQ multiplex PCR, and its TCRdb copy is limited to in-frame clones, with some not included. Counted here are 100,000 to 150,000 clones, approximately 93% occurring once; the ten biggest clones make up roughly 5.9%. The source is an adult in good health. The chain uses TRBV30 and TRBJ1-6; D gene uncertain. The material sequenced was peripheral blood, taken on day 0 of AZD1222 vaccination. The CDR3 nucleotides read TGTGCCTGGACGGGCCTCTCGGGCAATTCACCCCTCCACTTT. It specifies CAWTGLSGNSPLHF.